This TCR beta chain was recorded in a study of CD8 T cells in ankylosing spondylitis. This clonotype was picked up a small number of times. Its antigen is unidentified. Findings and limits, study-wide: What seemed typical of ankylosing spondylitis blood was a TCR beta motif built from about 8 highly homologous variants. Disease-linked clones reportedly showed significant enrichment in matched ankylosing spondylitis synovial fluid.

The V gene lost 2 bases and the J gene lost 8 bases, with 12 bases spanning the gap. CDR1 is MNHEY and CDR2 is SMNVEV in the germline V gene (reference sequence). This CDR3 spans 13 amino acids. Scientists made TCR beta libraries using quantitative 5'-RACE with molecular barcodes. MiXCR, run by TCRdb on the 5' RACE reads, gives a single entry per CDR3 protein. The table has approximately 220,000 distinct CDR3 sequences, around 16% seen once. The receptor's source is a male donor with ankylosing spondylitis. The sample taken for sequencing was blood, either unsorted or a sorted T cell fraction (not recorded which). The J gene is TRBJ1-2, the V gene TRBV27, with D unresolved. CDR3 protein: CASSLNRIGGYTF. In DNA, the CDR3 is TGTGCCAGCAGTTTAAATCGCATAGGGGGCTACACCTTC.